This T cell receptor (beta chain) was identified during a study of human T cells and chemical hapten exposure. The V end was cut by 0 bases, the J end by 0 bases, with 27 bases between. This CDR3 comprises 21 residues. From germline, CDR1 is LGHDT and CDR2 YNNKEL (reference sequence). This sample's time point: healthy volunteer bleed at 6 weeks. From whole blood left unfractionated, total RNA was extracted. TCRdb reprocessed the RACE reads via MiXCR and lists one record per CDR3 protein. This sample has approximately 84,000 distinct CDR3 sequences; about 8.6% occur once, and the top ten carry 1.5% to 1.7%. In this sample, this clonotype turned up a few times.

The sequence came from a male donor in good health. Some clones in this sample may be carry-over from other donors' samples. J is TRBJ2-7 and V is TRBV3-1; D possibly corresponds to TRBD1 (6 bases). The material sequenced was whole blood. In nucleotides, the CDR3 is TGTGCCAGCAGCCAAGAAGGGGGACGACACAGGGCTTTGCCCATCTCCTACGAGCAGTACTTC. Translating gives CASSQEGGRHRALPISYEQYF.